This TCR beta chain was recorded in a study of T cell responses to AZD1222 COVID-19 vaccine. Study results and caveats: Donor demographics were predominantly white British with a female majority; clonal diversity may be underestimated. Regions left unmutated in variants are reportedly the target of nearly half of spike-specific TCRs.

Germline CDR1 is SNHLY and CDR2 is FYNNEI. V dropped 7 bases and J dropped 5 bases, with 20 bases sitting between them. This CDR3 has 15 amino acids. Sequencing used immunoSEQ multiplex PCR; TCRdb keeps in-frame clones, though not all of them. The data hold 150,000 or so clones, with 88% observed a single time. This clone was detected a few times. The antigen is undetermined. This receptor was taken from an adult in good health. This sequence joins TRBV2 and TRBJ1-1, with D maybe TRBD1 (6 bases). Material: peripheral blood, obtained on day 0 of AZD1222 vaccination. The CDR3 DNA reads TGTGCCAGCACCCCCGGGACAACCATTGGGACTGAAGCTTTCTTT. Protein product: CASTPGTTIGTEAFF.